The 5 T cell receptor beta chains presented below share a single source sample, sequenced in a study of blood T cell repertoires in COVID-19. The data were produced by immunoSEQ multiplex PCR, yet TCRdb's version contains in-frame clones alone and is incomplete. The table includes about 68,000 clones, around 90% detected once. The source material was peripheral blood. The receptors come from a human donor in a cohort sampled during active COVID-19.

A note on this clone: The junction shows a germline mismatch at one end, possibly a read error. This chain links TRBV6-1 with TRBJ2-7, with D possibly being TRBD1 (6 bases). Germline lookup yields CDR1 MNHNS and CDR2 SASEGT. CDR3 size: 15 residues. CDR3 in DNA: TGTGCCAGCAGCCTAGATAAAGAACCACAGGGTCGCGATTTCTTC. It encodes CASSLDKEPQGRDFF.

This sequence joins TRBV27 and TRBJ1-4, with TRBD1 as a possible D gene (6 bases). This CDR3 is built from 16 residues. CDR1 is MNHEY, CDR2 SMNVEV, per germline (reference sequence). Trimming stripped 3 bases from V and 10 bases from J, with 21 bases between. The DNA of the CDR3 is TGTGCCAGCAGTTTTTACCGGACAGAGAAGGGCGGAAAACTGTTTTTT. The encoded protein is CASSFYRTEKGGKLFF.

Remarks on this clone: One end of the junction varies from germline; a read error may be responsible. The chain joins TRBV2 to TRBJ2-7; 14 bases map to TRBD2. This CDR3 contains 15 residues. Germline V CDR1 and CDR2: SNHLY, FYNNEI. The CDR3 sequence: CACRLAGGSAYEQYF. The CDR3 DNA reads as TGTGCCTGCAGACTAGCGGGAGGGTCTGCGTACGAGCAGTACTTC. The whole variable domain, remainder taken from reference TRBV2 and TRBJ2-7, is EPEVTQTPSHQVTQMGQEVILRCVPISNHLYFYWYRQILGQKVEFLVSFYNNEISEKSEIFDDQFSVERPDGSNFTLKIRSTKLEDSAMYFCACRLAGGSAYEQYFGPGTRLTVT.

This chain joins TRBV19 and TRBJ2-1; TRBD1 agrees at 9 bases. The CDR3 extends over 14 amino acids. V was clipped by 8 bases and J by 6 bases; unmatched bases: 8. Per the germline V gene, CDR1 is LNHDA and CDR2 is SQIVND (reference sequence). The CDR3 coding sequence is TGTGCCAGTGGGACAGGGTTAAGCCTCAATGAGCAGTTCTTC. Amino acids: CASGTGLSLNEQFF.

The chain couples TRBV28 to TRBJ1-1; TRBD1 is a possible D gene (6 bases). Trimming left V 3 bases short and J 4 bases short, with 9 bases between. Germline V gives CDR1 MDHEN, CDR2 SYDVKM. The CDR3 consists of 13 residues. The DNA for the CDR3 is TGTGCCAGCAGTTTGAGGGGGATCACTGAAGCTTTCTTT. The encoded protein is CASSLRGITEAFF.